The 16 T cell receptor beta chains listed next were all sequenced from one sample in a study of cytomegalovirus exposure and HLA in healthy donors. The PCR contained 60 Vbeta and 13 Jbeta primers. The assay was immunoSEQ multiplex PCR, and TCRdb's table has in-frame clones only and misses some. The top ten clones hold around 4% of a sample with some 130,000 clones, more than 65% of them seen once. Material for sequencing was PBMCs. The source of these receptors is a male donor in good health and CMV-seropositive.

The chain employs TRBV7-9 and TRBJ2-2; TRBD1 aligns across 7 bases. Germline V gene data show CDR1 as SEHNR and CDR2 as FQNEAQ (reference sequence). This CDR3 spans 14 amino acids. J gave up 7 bases and V 4 bases, and 6 bases lay outside the gene matches. CDR3 in DNA: TGTGCCAGCAGCTCCACAGGGGTAGGCGGGGAGCTGTTTTTT. Its translation: CASSSTGVGGELFF.

This clone was seen a single time. V usage is TRBV2 and J usage is TRBJ2-1, with D perhaps TRBD1 (5 bases). V lost 3 bases to trimming and J lost 4 bases, with 10 bases between them. Germline V lookup: CDR1 SNHLY, CDR2 FYNNEI. The CDR3 length is 14 residues. Here the CDR3 DNA reads TGTGCCAGCAGTGACAGGGAATGGTACAATGAGCAGTTCTTC. This translates into CASSDREWYNEQFF.

V and J are TRBV19 and TRBJ2-2; the D gene is possibly TRBD2 (6 bases). The CDR3 is made up of 20 amino acids. V shed 8 bases and J shed 3 bases, with 31 bases lying between them. Germline values: CDR1 LNHDA, CDR2 SQIVND (reference sequence). The CDR3 DNA sequence: TGTGCCAGTCTATCTCGATGGCCCCCCAGGACGGAGGGTCACACCGGGGAGCTGTTTTTT. This translates into CASLSRWPPRTEGHTGELFF.

The chain carries TRBV19 and TRBJ1-5, with D unclear. This CDR3 comprises 16 residues. Trimming removed 0 bases at V and 3 bases at J, with 12 bases between. Germline loops: CDR1 LNHDA, CDR2 SQIVND (reference sequence). CDR3 in amino acids: CASSIERVRNNQPQHF. The CDR3 DNA reads TGTGCCAGTAGTATAGAACGGGTTAGGAACAATCAGCCCCAGCATTTT.

The chain is built from TRBV7-7 and TRBJ2-1; 14 positions agree with TRBD2. The CDR3 loop spans 15 amino acids. V lost 3 bases, J lost 7 bases, and 2 bases stayed unmatched. Germline V CDR1 and CDR2: SSHAT, FNYEAQ (reference sequence). The CDR3 protein is CASSFGTSGGNEQFF. The DNA for the CDR3 is TGTGCCAGCAGCTTCGGGACTAGCGGGGGTAATGAGCAGTTCTTC.

In its sample, this clone was seen a few times. The chain employs TRBV4-2 and TRBJ2-2; 10 nucleotides match TRBD2. Trimming took 4 bases from V and 2 from J; bases not matched to a gene: 10. The CDR3 consists of 18 residues. Germline values: CDR1 LGHNA, CDR2 YNFKEQ. CDR3 DNA sequence: TGTGCCAGCAGCCGACCTCTAGCGGGAGAAATTAACACCGGGGAGCTGTTTTTT. It yields the protein CASSRPLAGEINTGELFF.

The rearrangement uses TRBV15 and TRBJ1-5; weak D call: TRBD1 (6 bases). The CDR3 sequence is 16 residues long. The V gene lost 0 bases and the J gene lost 5 bases, with 14 bases spanning the gap. CDR1 and CDR2 (germline): LNHNV, YYDKDF (reference sequence). The CDR3 DNA reads as TGTGCCACCAGCAGAGATATGACAGGAGTGGATCAGCCCCAGCATTTT. This gives the protein CATSRDMTGVDQPQHF.

V gene TRBV29-1 combines with J gene TRBJ2-3, with TRBD2 identical over 9 bases. V lost 4 bases and J lost 2; bases outside the gene matches: 4. Per the germline V gene, CDR1 is SQVTM and CDR2 is ANQGSEA. This CDR3 spans 14 amino acids. CDR3 sequence reads: CSVGASGNTDTQYF. The CDR3 DNA sequence: TGCAGCGTTGGGGCTAGCGGGAACACAGATACGCAGTATTTT.

This clone came up a few times. J is TRBJ1-1 and V is TRBV19; 10 bases map to TRBD1. The CDR3 sequence is 15 residues long. The germline V gene has CDR1 LNHDA and CDR2 SQIVND (reference sequence). The V gene end was trimmed by 3 bases and the J gene end by 2 bases; junction bases not matched to a gene: 3. CDR3 loop: CASSMGDRGNTEAFF. In DNA, the CDR3 is TGTGCCAGTAGTATGGGGGACAGGGGAAACACTGAAGCTTTCTTT.

The chain recombines TRBV6-6 with TRBJ1-5, with D uncertain. Germline V gene lookup returns CDR1 MNHNY and CDR2 SVGAGI (reference sequence). With 2 bases removed from V and 9 bases from J, the gap between germline ends came to 14 bases. The CDR3 sequence is 14 residues long. The CDR3 loop reads CASSYTGTLWPQHF. For the CDR3, the DNA is TGTGCCAGCAGTTACACGGGTACTTTGTGGCCCCAGCATTTT.

This clone is classed as medium-sized. The V call is TRBV6-4, the J call TRBJ2-2; D is ambiguous. The V gene lost 0 bases and the J gene lost 4 bases, with 3 bases spanning the gap. From germline, CDR1 is MRHNA and CDR2 SNTAGT. The CDR3 is made up of 13 amino acids. This CDR3 is CASSDSSTGELFF. The CDR3 DNA follows: TGTGCCAGCAGTGACTCTAGCACCGGGGAGCTGTTTTTT.

The rearrangement uses TRBV6-5 and TRBJ2-5, with D perhaps matching TRBD1 (6 bases). The J call may be faulty, since TRBJ2-7 better matches the DNA end. This CDR3 contains 13 residues. Germline CDR1 is MNHEY and CDR2 is SVGAGI. The CDR3, as DNA: TGTGCCAGCAGTAGGGGACACTCCTACGAGCAGTACTTC. The encoded protein is CASSRGHSYEQYF.

The chain employs TRBV29-1 and TRBJ2-3, with a weak D call TRBD1 (6 bases). Germline lookup yields CDR1 SQVTM and CDR2 ANQGSEA. V was shortened by 4 bases and J by 6 bases, with 11 bases between the two germline ends. CDR3 size: 12 residues. The CDR3 protein is CSVGSGDDTQYF. For the CDR3, the DNA is TGCAGCGTTGGGTCAGGGGATGATACGCAGTATTTT.

The V call is TRBV2, the J call TRBJ2-7, with D hard to call. The CDR3 extends over 12 amino acids. Germline loops: CDR1 SNHLY, CDR2 FYNNEI. V was shortened by 5 bases and J by 0 bases, with 5 bases between the two germline ends. The CDR3 protein is CASSPSSYEQYF. CDR3 bases: TGTGCCAGCAGTCCCAGCTCCTACGAGCAGTACTTC. Looking up the rest from reference TRBV2 and TRBJ2-7 gives the full variable domain: EPEVTQTPSHQVTQMGQEVILRCVPISNHLYFYWYRQILGQKVEFLVSFYNNEISEKSEIFDDQFSVERPDGSNFTLKIRSTKLEDSAMYFCASSPSSYEQYFGPGTRLTVT.

The chain links TRBV6-5 to TRBJ2-7; tentative D call: TRBD2 (5 bases). The CDR3 is made up of 13 amino acids. Germline lookup yields CDR1 MNHEY and CDR2 SVGAGI. The V end lost 2 bases, the J end lost 6 bases, and 11 bases lay between the germline ends. This CDR3 is CASSYREIGEQYF. The CDR3, as DNA: TGTGCCAGCAGTTACAGGGAGATCGGCGAGCAGTACTTC.

The chain joins TRBV6-6 to TRBJ2-4; maybe TRBD1 (6 bases). The length of the CDR3 is 12 residues. Trimming removed 4 bases at V and 12 bases at J, with 13 bases between. Germline V gene lookup returns CDR1 MNHNY and CDR2 SVGAGI (reference sequence). The CDR3 is CASSSEDSSQYF. DNA of the CDR3: TGTGCCAGCAGTTCCGAGGACAGTAGTCAGTACTTC.